Listed below are T cell receptor beta chains from one sample, sequenced in a study of vaccination and CD4 T cells after COVID-19. These receptors lack a known antigen. TCRdb re-called the PCR reads with MiXCR, one entry per CDR3 protein. The sample holds 12,000 to 15,000 distinct CDR3 sequences, approximately 48% seen once. The specimen sequenced was CD4+ T cells from blood, cultured in vitro. These receptors were collected from a human donor who had recovered from COVID-19. Both conserved end residues are part of each CDR3. A D gene is named only where the DNA matches it firmly. Some rows mark clone size as missing; the rest say once, few, many or name a class of expanded clone.

D gene,clone size,J gene,V gene,CDR3 length,CDR3 DNA,CDR3 protein
-,few,TRBJ1-2,TRBV24-1,12,TGTGCCACCAGTGATTTGATGGATGGCTACACCTTC,CATSDLMDGYTF
-,-,TRBJ2-1,TRBV6-5,15,TGTGCCAGCAGGTACATGAGCGGAGGAGACAATGAGCAGTTCTTC,CASRYMSGGDNEQFF
-,-,TRBJ1-1,TRBV15,12,TGTGCCACCAGCAGAGTTAACACTGAAGCTTTCTTT,CATSRVNTEAFF
-,-,TRBJ1-1,TRBV5-4,14,TGTGCCAGCAGCCCAAAAGAGCTAAGCGCTGAAGCTTTCTTT,CASSPKELSAEAFF
-,once,TRBJ1-5,TRBV6-2/TRBV6-3,13,TGTGCCACCACCTCCCCCGGGAATCAGCCCCAGCATTTT,CATTSPGNQPQHF
-,-,TRBJ1-3,TRBV28,14,TGTGCCAGCAGTCCCCATTCGGGGGATAACACCATATATTTT,CASSPHSGDNTIYF
TRBD1,-,TRBJ1-1,TRBV30,18,TGTGCCTGGAGGGAAGGAGAGTGGTGGACAGGGAGCGACACTGAAGCTTTCTTT,CAWREGEWWTGSDTEAFF
TRBD1,-,TRBJ1-2,TRBV7-2,15,TGTGCCAGCAGCTTAAGTCCAGGGGGCGAAGTTGGCTACACCTTC,CASSLSPGGEVGYTF
TRBD2,-,TRBJ2-2,TRBV7-2,17,TGTGCCAGCAGCTCTCGGACTAGCGGGAGGGCCAGGGGGGAGCTGTTTTTT,CASSSRTSGRARGELFF
-,-,TRBJ2-2,TRBV27,13,TGTGCCAGCAAAGGACAGAACACCGGGGAGCTGTTTTTT,CASKGQNTGELFF
-,few,TRBJ2-3,TRBV20-1,14,TGCAGTGCTAGAGATGATCGAAGTGCAGATACGCAGTATTTT,CSARDDRSADTQYF
-,few,TRBJ2-3,TRBV27,17,TGTGCCAGCAGTTTAAATAGTGGCGGGATTAGCACAGATACGCAGTATTTT,CASSLNSGGISTDTQYF
TRBD1,-,TRBJ1-2,TRBV5-1,14,TGCGCCAGCAGCGCCGGACAGGCACACTATGGCTACACCTTC,CASSAGQAHYGYTF
-,-,TRBJ2-3,TRBV3-1,14,TGTGCCAGCAGCCAAGGGGGCGAGTTCGATACGCAGTATTTT,CASSQGGEFDTQYF
-,-,TRBJ1-2,TRBV11-3,14,TGTGCCAGCAGCAAACAGGGAAGTCACTATGGCTACACCTTC,CASSKQGSHYGYTF